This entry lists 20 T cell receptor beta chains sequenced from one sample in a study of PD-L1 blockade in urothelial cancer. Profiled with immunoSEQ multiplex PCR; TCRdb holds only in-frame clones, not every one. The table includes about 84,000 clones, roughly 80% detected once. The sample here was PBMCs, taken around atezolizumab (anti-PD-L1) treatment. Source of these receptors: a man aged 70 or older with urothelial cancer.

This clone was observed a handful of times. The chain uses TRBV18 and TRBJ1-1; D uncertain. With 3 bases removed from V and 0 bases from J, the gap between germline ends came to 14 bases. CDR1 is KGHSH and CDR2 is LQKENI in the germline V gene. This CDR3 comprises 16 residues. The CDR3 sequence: CASSPGQSAVNTEAFF. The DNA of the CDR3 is TGTGCCAGCTCACCGGGTCAGTCAGCGGTGAACACTGAAGCTTTCTTT. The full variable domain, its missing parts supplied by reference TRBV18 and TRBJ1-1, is NAGVMQNPRHLVRRRGQEARLRCSPMKGHSHVYWYRQLPEEGLKFMVYLQKENIIDESGMPKERFSAEFPKEGPSILRIQQVVRGDSAAYFCASSPGQSAVNTEAFFGQGTRLTVV.

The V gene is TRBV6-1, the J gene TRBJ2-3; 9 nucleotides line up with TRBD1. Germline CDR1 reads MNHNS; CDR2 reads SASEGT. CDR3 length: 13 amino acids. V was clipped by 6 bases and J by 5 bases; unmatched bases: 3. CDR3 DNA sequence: TGTGCCAGCAGGGACAGGGGCCAAGATACGCAGTATTTT. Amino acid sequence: CASRDRGQDTQYF.

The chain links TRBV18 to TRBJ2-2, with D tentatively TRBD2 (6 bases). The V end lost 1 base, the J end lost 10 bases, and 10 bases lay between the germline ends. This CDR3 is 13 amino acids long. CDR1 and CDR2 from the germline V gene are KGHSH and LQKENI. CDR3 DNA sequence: TGTGCCAGCTCACCACAGGCGGGGAAGGAGCTGTTTTTT. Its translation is CASSPQAGKELFF.

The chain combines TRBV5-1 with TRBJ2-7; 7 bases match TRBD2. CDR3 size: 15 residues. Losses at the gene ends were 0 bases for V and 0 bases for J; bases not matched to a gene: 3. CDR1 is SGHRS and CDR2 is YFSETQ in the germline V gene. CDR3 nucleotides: TGCGCCAGCAGCTTGGGGGGGGGATCCTCCTACGAGCAGTACTTC. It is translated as CASSLGGGSSYEQYF.

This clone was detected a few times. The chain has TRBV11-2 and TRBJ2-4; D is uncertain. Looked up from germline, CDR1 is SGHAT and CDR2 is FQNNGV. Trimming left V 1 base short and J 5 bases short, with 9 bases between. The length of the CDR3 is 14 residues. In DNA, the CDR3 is TGTGCCAGCAGCTTAGGGCGGCCTGAAAACATTCAGTACTTC. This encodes CASSLGRPENIQYF.

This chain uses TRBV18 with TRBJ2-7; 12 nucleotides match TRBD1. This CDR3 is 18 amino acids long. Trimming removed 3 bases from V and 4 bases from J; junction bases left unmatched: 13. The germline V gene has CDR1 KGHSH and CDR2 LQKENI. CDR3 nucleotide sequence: TGTGCCAGCTCACCTACAATGCACCCGGGACAGGGGGCTTACGAGCAGTACTTC. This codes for CASSPTMHPGQGAYEQYF.

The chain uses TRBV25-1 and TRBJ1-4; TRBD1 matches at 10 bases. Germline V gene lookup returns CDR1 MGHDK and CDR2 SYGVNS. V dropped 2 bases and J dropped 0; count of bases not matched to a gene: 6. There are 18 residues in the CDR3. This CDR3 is CASSEVTGGESTNEKLFF. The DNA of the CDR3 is TGTGCCAGCAGTGAAGTGACAGGGGGCGAGTCAACTAATGAAAAACTGTTTTTT.

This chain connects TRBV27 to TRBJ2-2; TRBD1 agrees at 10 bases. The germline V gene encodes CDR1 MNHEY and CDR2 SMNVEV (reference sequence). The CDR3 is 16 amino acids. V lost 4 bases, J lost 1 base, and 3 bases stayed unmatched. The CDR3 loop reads CASSSRTGGNTGELFF. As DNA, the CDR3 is TGTGCCAGCAGTTCCCGGACAGGGGGGAACACCGGGGAGCTGTTTTTT.

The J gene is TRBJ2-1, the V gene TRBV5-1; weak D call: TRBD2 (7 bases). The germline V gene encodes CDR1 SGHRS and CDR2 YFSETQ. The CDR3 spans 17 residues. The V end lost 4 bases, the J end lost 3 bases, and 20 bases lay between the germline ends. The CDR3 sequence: CASSLQPGGGSYNEQFF. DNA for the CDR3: TGCGCCAGCAGCCTCCAGCCGGGGGGCGGGAGCTACAATGAGCAGTTCTTC.

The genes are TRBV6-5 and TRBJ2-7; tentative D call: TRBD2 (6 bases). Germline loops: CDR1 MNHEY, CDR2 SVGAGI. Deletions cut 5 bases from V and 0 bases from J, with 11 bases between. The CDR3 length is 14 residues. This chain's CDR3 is CASSTLRGSYEQYF. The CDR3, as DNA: TGTGCCAGCAGTACTTTGCGGGGCTCCTACGAGCAGTACTTC.

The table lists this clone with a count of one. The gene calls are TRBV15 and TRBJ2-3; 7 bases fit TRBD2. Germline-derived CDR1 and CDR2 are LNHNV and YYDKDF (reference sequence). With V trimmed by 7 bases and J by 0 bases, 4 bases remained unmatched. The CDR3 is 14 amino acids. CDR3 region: CATKSSGSTDTQYF. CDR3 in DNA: TGTGCCACCAAGTCTAGCGGTAGCACAGATACGCAGTATTTT.

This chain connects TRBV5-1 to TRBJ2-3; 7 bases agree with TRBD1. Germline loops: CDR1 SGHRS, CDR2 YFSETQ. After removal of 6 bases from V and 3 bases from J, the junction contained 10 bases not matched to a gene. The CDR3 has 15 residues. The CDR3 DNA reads TGCGCCAGCAAGGGTCTCATACAGGGGACAGATACGCAGTATTTT. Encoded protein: CASKGLIQGTDTQYF.

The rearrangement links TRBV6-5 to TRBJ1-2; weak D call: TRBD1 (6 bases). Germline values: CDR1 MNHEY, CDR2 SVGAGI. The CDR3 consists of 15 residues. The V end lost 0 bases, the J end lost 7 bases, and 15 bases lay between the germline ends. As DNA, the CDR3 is TGTGCCAGCAGTTACTCTGGGACACCACAGTCTGGCTACACCTTC. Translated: CASSYSGTPQSGYTF.

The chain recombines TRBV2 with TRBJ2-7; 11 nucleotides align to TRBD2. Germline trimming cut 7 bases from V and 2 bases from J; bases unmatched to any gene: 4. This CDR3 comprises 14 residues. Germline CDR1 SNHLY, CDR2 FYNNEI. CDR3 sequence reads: CASIPTSGTYEQYF. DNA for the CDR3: TGTGCCAGCATTCCGACTAGCGGGACCTACGAGCAGTACTTC.

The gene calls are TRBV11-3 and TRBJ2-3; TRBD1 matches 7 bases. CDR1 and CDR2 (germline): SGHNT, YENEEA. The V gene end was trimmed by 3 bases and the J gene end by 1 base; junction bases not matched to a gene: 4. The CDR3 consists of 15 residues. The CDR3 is CASSLTGYGTDTQYF. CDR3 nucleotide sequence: TGTGCCAGCAGCTTGACAGGGTACGGCACAGATACGCAGTATTTT.

CDR3 region: CASSENPGTSGAADTQYF. As DNA, the CDR3 is TGTGCCAGCAGCGAGAACCCCGGGACTAGCGGGGCGGCAGATACGCAGTATTTT. V and J are TRBV9 and TRBJ2-3; TRBD2 matches at 13 bases. Germline V gene data show CDR1 as SGDLS and CDR2 as YYNGEE. This CDR3 is built from 18 residues. Trimming removed 3 bases from V and 4 bases from J; junction bases left unmatched: 11.

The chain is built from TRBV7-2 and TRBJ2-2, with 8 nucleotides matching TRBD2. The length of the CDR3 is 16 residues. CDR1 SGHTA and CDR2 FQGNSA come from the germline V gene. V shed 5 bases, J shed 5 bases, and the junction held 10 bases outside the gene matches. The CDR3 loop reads CASSPRAGALTGELFF. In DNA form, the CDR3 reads TGTGCCAGCAGCCCAAGAGCGGGAGCCCTAACCGGGGAGCTGTTTTTT.

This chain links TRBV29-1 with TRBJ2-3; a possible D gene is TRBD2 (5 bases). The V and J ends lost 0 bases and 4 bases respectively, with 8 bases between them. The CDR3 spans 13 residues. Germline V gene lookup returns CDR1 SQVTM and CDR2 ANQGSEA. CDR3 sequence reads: CSVEDRGADTQYF. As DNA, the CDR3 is TGCAGCGTTGAAGATCGGGGAGCAGATACGCAGTATTTT.

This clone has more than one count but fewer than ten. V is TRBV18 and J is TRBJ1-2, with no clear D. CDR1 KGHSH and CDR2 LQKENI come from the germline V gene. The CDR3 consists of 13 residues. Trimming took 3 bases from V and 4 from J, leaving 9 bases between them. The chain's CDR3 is CASSPSSVYGYTF. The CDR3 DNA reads TGTGCCAGCTCACCCTCATCGGTCTATGGCTACACCTTC.

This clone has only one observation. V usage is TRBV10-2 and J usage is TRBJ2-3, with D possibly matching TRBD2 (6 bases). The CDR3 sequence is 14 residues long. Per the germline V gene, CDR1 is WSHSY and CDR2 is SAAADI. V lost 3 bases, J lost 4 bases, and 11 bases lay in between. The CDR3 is CASSEREVADTQYF. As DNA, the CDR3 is TGCGCCAGCAGTGAAAGGGAGGTGGCAGATACGCAGTATTTT.